The rows below give T cell receptor beta chains drawn from one sample of a study of T cell responses to AZD1222 COVID-19 vaccine. Assay used: immunoSEQ multiplex PCR; TCRdb lists only in-frame clones, some missing. Here the sample spans 150,000 or so clones, less than 90% being singletons. This sample comprised peripheral blood, obtained on day 0 of MenACWY control vaccination. The receptors derive from an adult in good health. CDR3s include the opening cysteine and the closing phenylalanine or tryptophan.

v_call	j_call	cdr3_aa
TRBV6-5	TRBJ1-1	CASSSTTGANTEAFF
TRBV24-1	TRBJ1-2	CATSDLEVDGYTF
TRBV19	TRBJ1-2	CASSAGQGDTF
TRBV19	TRBJ2-3	CASSMFPPIASTDTQYF
TRBV6-5	TRBJ2-7	CASSYSRQGANEQYF
TRBV6-4	TRBJ1-6	CASSDSWDTRSPLHF
TRBV2	TRBJ2-7	CASSDTPESREYF
TRBV24-1	TRBJ2-5	CATSGGQGHQETQYF
TRBV7-2	TRBJ1-1	CASSLVGGTVMNTEAFF
TRBV19	TRBJ2-3	CATKITDTQYF